A single sample gave rise to the 23 T cell receptor beta chains below, sequenced in a study of T cell clonality in common variable immunodeficiency (dated by TCRdb to the mid-2010s). The library was made by the immunoSEQ multiplex PCR assay. The source is immuneACCESS, and TCRdb retained only in-frame sequences with V and J called. Part of the clones is not carried over; for the studies checked, unresolved V genes explain less than half of this, and the remainder is unexplained. This sample includes more than 35,000 clones, and none of them was observed just once. Under 3% of the sample lies in the top ten. Sequenced sample: peripheral blood mononuclear cells. These receptors were obtained from a person aged 18 to 70 in good health.

The table lists this clone with many counts. The read gets to within 3 residues of the CDR3 end, and the germline J gene fills in the rest. The chain joins TRBV5-1 to TRBJ2-2, with 14 nucleotides matching TRBD2. Per germline, CDR1 SGHRS and CDR2 YFSETQ. V trimming: 3 bases; J trimming: 2 bases; junction bases outside the gene matches: 9. CDR3 size: 19 residues. CDR3 sequence: CASSSQGLAGVGNTGELFF. The sequenced part of the CDR3 DNA is TGCGCCAGCAGCTCCCAGGGACTAGCGGGAGTCGGTAACACCGGGGAG.

This clone was found many times. The CDR3 DNA, read in part, is TGTGCCTGGAGTCACGGGACAGGGGGTTTCTACGAG. Translating it yields CAWSHGTGGFYE. The full-length CDR3 reads as CAWSHGTGGFYEQYF. The chain links TRBV30 to TRBJ2-7; TRBD1 aligns across 11 bases. The missing CDR3 end, 3 residues past where the read stops, is filled in from the germline J gene. Germline V lookup: CDR1 GTSNPN, CDR2 SVGIG (reference sequence). The V segment lost 2 bases and the J segment 3 bases; nucleotides outside the gene matches: 6. This CDR3 has 15 residues.

This clone was seen many times. Coverage ceases 3 residues before the CDR3 finishes, and the germline J gene fills in the end. This rearrangement joins TRBV28 to TRBJ1-2; the match to TRBD1 covers 9 bases. Trimming cost V 5 bases and J 4 bases; bases outside gene matches: 8. The CDR3 extends over 15 amino acids. Germline V CDR1 and CDR2: MDHEN, SYDVKM. CDR3 DNA (partial): TGTGCCAGCAGTCCTCCGGGACAGGGAAGCTATGGC. Translation: CASSPPGQGSYG. The full CDR3 sequence reads CASSPPGQGSYGYTF.

This clone has a count of ten or more. The read falls 3 residues short of the CDR3 end, and the missing part is taken from the germline J gene. The chain uses TRBV20-1 and TRBJ2-1; 7 bases agree with TRBD1. V was pared by 5 bases and J by 3 bases, with 1 base of the junction left unmatched. Germline-derived CDR1 and CDR2 are DFQATT and SNEGSKA (reference sequence). The CDR3 runs 12 residues. This CDR3 reads CSAWTGYNEQFF. The CDR3 bases that were read are TGCAGTGCTTGGACAGGCTACAATGAG.

As concerns this clone: With the read ending 3 residues before the CDR3 end, the germline J gene is used to fill in that end. The rearrangement links TRBV11-2 to TRBJ2-1, with 10 positions matching TRBD2. The germline V gene has CDR1 SGHAT and CDR2 FQNNGV. This CDR3 has 15 residues. The J segment lost 7 bases and the V segment lost 6 bases, leaving 9 bases of the junction unmatched. CDR3 residues: CASRSGLASENEQFF. The DNA read from the CDR3 is TGTGCCAGCAGATCGGGACTAGCGAGCGAAAATGAG.

This clone came up many times. The CDR3 end is not reached by the read, which stops 3 residues before it; the germline J gene fills it in. V is TRBV10-1 and J is TRBJ2-5; 9 nucleotides match TRBD2. From germline, CDR1 is WNHNN and CDR2 SYGVQD (reference sequence). The V gene end was trimmed by 6 bases and the J gene end by 5 bases; junction bases not matched to a gene: 16. This CDR3 region has 17 residues. The CDR3 here is CASSDGTSPGVDETQYF. The CDR3 DNA, read in part, is TGCGCCAGCAGCGACGGGACTAGCCCGGGAGTGGATGAGACC.

Many counts were recorded for this clone. CDR3 region: CASSILGGGETQYF. The CDR3 DNA, read in part, is TGTGCCAGTAGTATATTGGGGGGAGGAGAGACC. V gene TRBV19 combines with J gene TRBJ2-5; TRBD2 is a possible D gene (6 bases). The sequenced fragment ends 3 residues before the CDR3 boundary, so the rest is inferred from the germline J gene. Germline V lookup: CDR1 LNHDA, CDR2 SQIVND (reference sequence). The V end was cut by 2 bases, the J end by 4 bases, with 11 bases between. The CDR3 has 14 amino acids. The full variable domain, its missing parts supplied by reference TRBV19 and TRBJ2-5, is DGGITQSPKYLFRKEGQNVTLSCEQNLNHDAMYWYRQDPGQGLRLIYYSQIVNDFQKGDIAEGYSVSREKKESFPLTVTSAQKNPTAFYLCASSILGGGETQYFGPGTRLLVL.

This clone was detected a few times. Sequencing ends 3 residues short of the CDR3 end; the germline J gene provides the rest. The rearrangement joins TRBV7-9 to TRBJ2-7; TRBD1 aligns across 7 bases. Trimming removed 7 bases from V and 3 bases from J; junction bases left unmatched: 12. The length of the CDR3 is 15 residues. Germline values: CDR1 SEHNR, CDR2 FQNEAQ (reference sequence). CDR3: CASTTPGQANYEQYF. Incomplete CDR3 DNA: TGTGCCAGCACCACCCCCGGACAGGCAAACTACGAG. Combining the CDR3 with reference TRBV7-9 and TRBJ2-7 gives the whole variable domain DTGVSQNPRHKITKRGQNVTFRCDPISEHNRLYWYRQTLGQGPEFLTYFQNEAQLEKSRLLSDRFSAERPKGSFSTLEIQRTEQGDSAMYLCASTTPGQANYEQYFGPGTRLTVT.

In its sample, this clone was seen many times. With the read ending 3 residues before the CDR3 end, the germline J gene is used to fill in that end. The chain has TRBV20-1 and TRBJ1-2; 9 bases agree with TRBD1. The V gene's germline CDR1 is DFQATT and CDR2 SNEGSKA (reference sequence). V lost 5 bases to trimming and J lost 7 bases; unmatched junction nucleotides: 8. CDR3 length: 13 residues. The DNA read from the CDR3 is TGCAGTGCTCCCCATTACAGGGGGCTTGGC. Translation: CSAPHYRGLG. The entire CDR3 reads CSAPHYRGLGYTF.

This clone has a count of ten or more. The sequence runs out 3 residues before the end of the CDR3; the remainder is reconstructed from the germline J gene. This chain uses TRBV7-2 with TRBJ2-1; 7 bases are shared with TRBD2. Trimming took 3 bases from V and 5 from J; bases not matched to a gene: 4. Germline V CDR1 and CDR2: SGHTA, FQGNSA. The CDR3 has 14 amino acids. The DNA read from the CDR3 is TGTGCCAGCAGCTTTGAGCGGGAACACAATGAG. This encodes CASSFEREHNE. The full CDR3 reads CASSFEREHNEQFF.

This clone was seen repeatedly, ten times or more. The sequence runs out 3 residues before the end of the CDR3; the remainder is reconstructed from the germline J gene. The gene calls are TRBV5-1 and TRBJ2-1; 11 bases agree with TRBD2. The germline V gene has CDR1 SGHRS and CDR2 YFSETQ. J lost 9 bases, V lost 4 bases, and 15 bases had no gene match. This CDR3 contains 17 residues. The CDR3 DNA, read in part, is TGCGCCAGCAGCGGTTCTAGCGGGGGGACCAGGGCGGGTGAG. Translating it yields CASSGSSGGTRAGE. The full CDR3 is CASSGSSGGTRAGEQFF.

This clone was detected ten times or more. The read finishes 3 residues shy of the CDR3 end, and the germline J gene is used to complete it. The J gene is TRBJ2-1, the V gene TRBV19; 11 nucleotides agree with TRBD2. Per the germline V gene, CDR1 is LNHDA and CDR2 is SQIVND (reference sequence). The CDR3 runs to 14 residues. CDR3 DNA, as far as it was read: TGTACCGAGACCCTAGCGGGAGGCTACAATGAG. It yields the protein CTETLAGGYNE. The CDR3 in its entirety is CTETLAGGYNEQFF.

This clone was seen repeatedly, ten times or more. With the read ending 3 residues before the CDR3 end, the germline J gene is used to fill in that end. The V gene is TRBV20-1, the J gene TRBJ2-3; 8 bases align to TRBD2. Trimming at V came to 8 bases and at J to 3 bases, leaving 10 bases not matched to a gene. The CDR3 consists of 14 residues. Germline V lookup: CDR1 DFQATT, CDR2 SNEGSKA (reference sequence). The covered CDR3 bases are TGCAGTCTTCAGGGACTAGTGGGAACAGATACG. Its translation: CSLQGLVGTDT. The full-length CDR3 reads as CSLQGLVGTDTQYF.

At least ten counts were recorded for this clone. The CDR3 reads CASSLMTGGASTEAFF. The CDR3 bases that were read are TGTGCCAGCAGTTTGATGACAGGGGGCGCGTCCACTGAA. The V call is TRBV28, the J call TRBJ1-1, with 10 bases aligning to TRBD1. The read gets to within 3 residues of the CDR3 end, and the germline J gene fills in the rest. Germline CDR1 and CDR2: MDHEN and SYDVKM. The CDR3 totals 16 residues. V trimming: 3 bases; J trimming: 4 bases; junction bases outside the gene matches: 8.

This clone was picked up many times. The read is 3 residues too short to cover the CDR3 end, so that end is filled in from the germline J gene. The V gene is TRBV28, the J gene TRBJ2-1; D might be TRBD2 (6 bases). This CDR3 has 17 amino acids. Per the germline V gene, CDR1 is MDHEN and CDR2 is SYDVKM. V was cut by 4 bases and J by 4 bases, with 20 bases left in between. The CDR3 region is CASSSTRRGTRYNEQFF. The DNA read from the CDR3 is TGTGCCAGCAGTTCAACCCGGAGGGGAACGAGATACAATGAG.

This clone has ten or more counts. Read coverage stops 3 residues before the CDR3 terminus; the germline J gene supplies the remainder. This chain uses TRBV5-6 with TRBJ1-2; TRBD1 matches at 7 bases. This CDR3 is 13 amino acids long. Germline V CDR1 and CDR2: SGHDT, YYEEEE. The CDR3 DNA, read in part, is TGTGCCAGCAGCTCCCAAGGGGGCTGGGGC. Protein: CASSSQGGWG. In full, the CDR3 reads CASSSQGGWGYTF.

This clone was seen many times. The read ends 3 residues before the CDR3 terminus; that terminus is restored from the germline J gene. V is TRBV6-1 and J is TRBJ1-4; D possibly corresponds to TRBD1 (5 bases). Germline assignment: CDR1 MNHNS and CDR2 SASEGT. The V and J ends lost 4 bases and 0 bases respectively, with 6 bases between them. CDR3 length equals 14 residues. This CDR3 is CASSATATNEKLFF. The CDR3 DNA, read in part, is TGTGCCAGCAGTGCGACAGCAACTAATGAAAAA.

In its sample, this clone was seen many times. Coverage ceases 3 residues before the CDR3 finishes, and the germline J gene fills in the end. The rearrangement links TRBV30 to TRBJ1-3; a weak D match, TRBD1 (5 bases). Germline loops: CDR1 GTSNPN, CDR2 SVGIG (reference sequence). This CDR3 contains 14 residues. Trimming removed 5 bases at V and 2 bases at J, with 13 bases between. The CDR3 loop reads CAWGRQTTGNTIYF. The part of the CDR3 DNA that was read is TGTGCCTGGGGGAGACAGACAACTGGAAACACC.

This clone was recorded at least ten times. The CDR3 extends 3 residues past the end of the read, so its final part is completed from the germline J gene. The chain is built from TRBV7-2 and TRBJ2-5; a possible D gene is TRBD2 (6 bases). CDR1 SGHTA and CDR2 FQGNSA come from the germline V gene. CDR3 length equals 15 residues. Trimming took 5 bases from V and 2 from J, leaving 15 bases between them. CDR3 DNA, as far as it was read: TGTGCCAGCAGCCACAGACGGCGGGAACAAGAGACC. Its translation: CASSHRRREQET. The whole CDR3 sequence reads CASSHRRREQETQYF.

This clone was counted many times. The read halts 3 residues ahead of the CDR3 end, with the missing end drawn from the germline J gene. The V call is TRBV7-9, the J call TRBJ1-2, with TRBD1 matching over 9 bases. V dropped 1 base and J dropped 7; count of bases not matched to a gene: 1. Per germline, CDR1 SEHNR and CDR2 FQNEAQ (reference sequence). The CDR3 length is 13 residues. The sequenced CDR3 bases are TGTGCCAGCAGCTTAGGACAGGGGGGTGGC. Translating it yields CASSLGQGGG. In full, the CDR3 is CASSLGQGGGYTF.

This clone was counted ten times or more. The CDR3 end lies 3 residues beyond the end of the read and is filled in from the germline J gene. The chain is built from TRBV5-1 and TRBJ1-1, with 8 bases fitting TRBD1. The CDR3 is 14 residues long. Germline V lookup: CDR1 SGHRS, CDR2 YFSETQ. Trimming took 1 base from V and 3 from J; bases not matched to a gene: 2. CDR3 DNA, as far as it was read: TGCGCCAGCAGCTTGTCGGACAGGGACACTGAA. As protein: CASSLSDRDTE. The whole CDR3 sequence reads CASSLSDRDTEAFF.

This clone has a count of ten or more. The sequenced part of the CDR3 DNA is TGCAGTGCTCACCCTCGAGCGGTTAACAATGAG. Protein: CSAHPRAVNNE. The complete CDR3 reads CSAHPRAVNNEQFF. The V and J genes are TRBV20-1 and TRBJ2-1; D may be TRBD2 (5 bases). The read ends 3 residues early relative to the CDR3; the germline J gene fills the gap. V shed 5 bases and J shed 5 bases, with 16 bases lying between them. The CDR3 has 14 residues. Germline CDR1 reads DFQATT; CDR2 reads SNEGSKA (reference sequence).

This clone was observed many times. The read falls 3 residues short of the CDR3 end, and the missing part is taken from the germline J gene. The chain carries TRBV7-9 and TRBJ2-3; 7 bases are a match to TRBD2. After removal of 5 bases from V and 1 base from J, the junction contained 6 bases not matched to a gene. CDR1 is SEHNR, CDR2 FQNEAQ, per germline (reference sequence). The CDR3 runs to 15 residues. The CDR3 spells CASSPSGEGTDTQYF. The DNA read from the CDR3 is TGTGCCAGCAGCCCGAGCGGGGAGGGCACAGATACG.